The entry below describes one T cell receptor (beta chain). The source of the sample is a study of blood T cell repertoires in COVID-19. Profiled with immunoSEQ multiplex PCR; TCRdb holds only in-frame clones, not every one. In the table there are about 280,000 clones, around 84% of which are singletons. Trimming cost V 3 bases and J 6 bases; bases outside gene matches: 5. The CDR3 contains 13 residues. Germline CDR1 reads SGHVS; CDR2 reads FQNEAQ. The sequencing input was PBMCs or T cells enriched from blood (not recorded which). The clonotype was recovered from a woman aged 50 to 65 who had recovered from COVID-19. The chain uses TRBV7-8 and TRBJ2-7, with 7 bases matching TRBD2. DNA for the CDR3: TGTGCCAGCAGCTTGAGACTAGCTCTCGAGCAGTACTTC. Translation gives CASSLRLALEQYF.